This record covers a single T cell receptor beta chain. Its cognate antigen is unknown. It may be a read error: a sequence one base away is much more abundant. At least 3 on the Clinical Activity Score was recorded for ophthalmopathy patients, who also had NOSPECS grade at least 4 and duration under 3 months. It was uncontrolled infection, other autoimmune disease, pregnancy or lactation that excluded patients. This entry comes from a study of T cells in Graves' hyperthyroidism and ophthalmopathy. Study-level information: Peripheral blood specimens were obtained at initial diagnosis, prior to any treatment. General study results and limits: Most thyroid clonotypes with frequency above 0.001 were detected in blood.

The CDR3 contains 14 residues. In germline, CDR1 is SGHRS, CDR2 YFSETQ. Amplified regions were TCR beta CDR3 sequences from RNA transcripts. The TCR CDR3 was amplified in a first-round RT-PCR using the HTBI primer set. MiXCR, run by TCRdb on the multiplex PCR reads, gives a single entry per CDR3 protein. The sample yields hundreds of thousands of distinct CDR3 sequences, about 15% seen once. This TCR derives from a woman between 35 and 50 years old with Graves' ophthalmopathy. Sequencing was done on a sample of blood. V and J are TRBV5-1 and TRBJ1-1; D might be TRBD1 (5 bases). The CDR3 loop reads CASSSNGRATKAFF. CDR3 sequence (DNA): TGCGCCAGCAGCTCGAATGGCAGGGCCACTAAAGCTTTCTTT.